The T cell receptor beta chain described here comes from a study of blood T cells in healthy people across ages. The CDR3 consists of 16 residues. Trimming left V 3 bases short and J 0 bases short, with 11 bases between. Isolation per sample recovered at least 6 million PBMCs. About this clonotype itself: Its antigen remains unidentified.

Through a sample-barcoded 5' primer and a J-beta primer mix, a second PCR was run for roughly 7 to 11 cycles. TCRdb reprocessed the 5' RACE reads with MiXCR, giving one entry per CDR3 protein. This sample carries about 640,000 distinct CDR3 sequences, about 30% of them seen once, and the ten largest clones take around a sixth. Study-level points and caveats: The long-lived group displayed more naive CD4+ cells, plus higher diversity, than the aged donors did.

Sample: blood. The chain joins TRBV12-3 or TRBV12-4 to TRBJ1-4, with a tentative D call TRBD1 (5 bases). This TCR was sampled from a woman over 75 in good health. The CDR3 nucleotides read TGTGCCAGCAGTTTCGAGCAGACAGCAACTAATGAAAAACTGTTTTTT. Amino acid sequence: CASSFEQTATNEKLFF.